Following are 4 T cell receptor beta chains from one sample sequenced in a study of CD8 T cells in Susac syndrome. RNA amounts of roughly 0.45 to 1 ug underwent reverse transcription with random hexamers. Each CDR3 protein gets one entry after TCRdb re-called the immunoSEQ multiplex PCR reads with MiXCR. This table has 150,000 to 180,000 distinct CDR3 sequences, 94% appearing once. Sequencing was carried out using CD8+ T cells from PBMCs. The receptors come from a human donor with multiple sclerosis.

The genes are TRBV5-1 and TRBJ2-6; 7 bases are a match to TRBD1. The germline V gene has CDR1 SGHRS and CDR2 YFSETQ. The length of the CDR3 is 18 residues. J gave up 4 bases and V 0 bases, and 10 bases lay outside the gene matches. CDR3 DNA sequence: TGCGCCAGCAGCTTGGTTTCTAGGACAGGACCCGGGGCCAACGTCCTGACTTTC. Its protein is CASSLVSRTGPGANVLTF.

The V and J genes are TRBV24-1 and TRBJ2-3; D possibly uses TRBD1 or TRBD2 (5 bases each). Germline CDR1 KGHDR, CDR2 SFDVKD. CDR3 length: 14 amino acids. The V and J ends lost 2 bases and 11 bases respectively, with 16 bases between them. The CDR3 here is CATSDSSGRGRQYF. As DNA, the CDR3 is TGTGCCACCAGTGATTCCTCGGGACGGGGAAGGCAGTATTTT.

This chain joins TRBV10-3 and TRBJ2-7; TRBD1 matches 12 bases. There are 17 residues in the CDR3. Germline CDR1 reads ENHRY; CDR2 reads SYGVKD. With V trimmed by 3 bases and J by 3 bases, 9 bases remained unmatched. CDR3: CAISDSLGTGGGYEQYF. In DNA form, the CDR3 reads TGTGCCATCAGTGACAGTCTAGGGACAGGGGGCGGCTACGAGCAGTACTTC.

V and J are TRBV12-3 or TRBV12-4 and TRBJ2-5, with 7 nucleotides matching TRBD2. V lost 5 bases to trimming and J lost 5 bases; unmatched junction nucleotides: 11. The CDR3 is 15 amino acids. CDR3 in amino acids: CASSPDWGGIETQYF. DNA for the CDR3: TGTGCCAGCAGTCCCGACTGGGGGGGGATTGAGACCCAGTACTTC.